The 19 T cell receptor beta chains given below trace back to one sample, sequenced in a study of T cell clonality in common variable immunodeficiency (dated by TCRdb to 2014 to 2015). Library preparation was by the immunoSEQ multiplex PCR assay. Not all clones reach the TCRdb copy of this immuneACCESS table, which keeps in-frame sequences only. Checked studies attribute under half of the gap to unresolved V genes and leave the rest unexplained. The table puts 40,000 to 45,000 clones in this sample, none counted just once. Together, the top ten hold approximately 1.4% of the sample. The sequenced sample consisted of peripheral blood mononuclear cells. Receptors were obtained from a person aged 18-69 years in good health.

This clone was seen ten or more times. The CDR3 bases that were read are TGCAGTGCTAGAGGTATCGGGACAGAAGAGACC. It specifies CSARGIGTEET. The CDR3 in full is CSARGIGTEETQYF. This chain connects TRBV20-1 to TRBJ2-5; 7 bases are a match to TRBD1. The CDR3 extends 3 residues past the end of the read, so its final part is completed from the germline J gene. Unmatched junction bases numbered 5, after V lost 1 base and J lost 3 bases. This CDR3 is built from 14 residues. Germline V gives CDR1 DFQATT, CDR2 SNEGSKA (reference sequence).

As concerns this clone: The observed sequence ends 3 residues before the CDR3 terminus, with the missing tail filled in from the germline J gene. The V and J genes are TRBV11-2 and TRBJ2-3, with D hard to call. CDR3 length: 14 residues. Germline V lookup: CDR1 SGHAT, CDR2 FQNNGV. The CDR3 loop is CASSLDVQEETQYF. The sequenced part of the CDR3 DNA is TGTGCCAGCAGCTTAGATGTACAAGAAGAGACG. The entire variable domain, with the rest obtained from reference TRBV11-2 and TRBJ2-3, is as follows: EAGVAQSPRYKIIEKRQSVAFWCNPISGHATLYWYQQILGQGPKLLIQFQNNGVVDDSQLPKDRFSAERLKGVDSTLKIQPAKLEDSAVYLCASSLDVQEETQYFGPGTRLTVL.

This clone occurred many times. With the read ending 3 residues before the CDR3 end, the germline J gene is used to fill in that end. The chain employs TRBV5-1 and TRBJ2-2, with no clear D. Germline V lookup: CDR1 SGHRS, CDR2 YFSETQ. The CDR3 is 12 amino acids. CDR3 bases read: TGCGCCAGCAGCGAAGGGCTCCATGAG. As protein: CASSEGLHE. The whole CDR3 sequence reads CASSEGLHELFF.

Concerning this clone: Sequencing ends 3 residues short of the CDR3 end; the germline J gene provides the rest. The chain is built from TRBV19 and TRBJ1-1; maybe TRBD1 (5 bases). Germline V lookup: CDR1 LNHDA, CDR2 SQIVND (reference sequence). Trimming left V 3 bases short and J 1 base short, with 9 bases between. The CDR3 is 14 amino acids. CDR3 DNA, as far as it was read: TGTGCCAGTAGTATCGGGCAGGGGAACACTGAA. Protein sequence: CASSIGQGNTE. In full, the CDR3 is CASSIGQGNTEAFF.

As to this clone: The sequenced fragment ends 3 residues before the CDR3 boundary, so the rest is inferred from the germline J gene. V is TRBV18 and J is TRBJ1-2, with D perhaps matching TRBD1 (5 bases). Germline V CDR1 and CDR2: KGHSH, LQKENI. CDR3 length equals 16 residues. Incomplete CDR3 DNA: TGTGCCAGCTCTCCGGGACTAGCGGGAGTAACAGATACC. Its protein product is CASSPGLAGVTDT. The full CDR3 protein reads CASSPGLAGVTDTYTF. Supplemented by reference TRBV18 and TRBJ1-2, the full variable domain reads NAGVMQNPRHLVRRRGQEARLRCSPMKGHSHVYWYRQLPEEGLKFMVYLQKENIIDESGMPKERFSAEFPKEGPSILRIQQVVRGDSAAYFCASSPGLAGVTDTYTFGSGTRLTVV.

This clone was picked up many times. The read gets to within 3 residues of the CDR3 end, and the germline J gene fills in the rest. The chain combines TRBV7-8 with TRBJ2-7; TRBD1 aligns across 7 bases. The V gene end was trimmed by 5 bases and the J gene end by 5 bases; junction bases not matched to a gene: 9. CDR1 is SGHVS, CDR2 FQNEAQ, per germline. This CDR3 region has 14 residues. The sequenced part of the CDR3 DNA is TGTGCCAGCAGCATAGGGGGCGCAGCAGACGAG. Residues: CASSIGGAADE. The whole CDR3 protein reads CASSIGGAADEQYF. Together with reference TRBV7-8 and TRBJ2-7, the CDR3 gives the full variable domain: GAGVSQSPRYKVAKRGQDVALRCDPISGHVSLFWYQQALGQGPEFLTYFQNEAQLDKSGLPSDRFFAERPEGSVSTLKIQRTQQEDSAVYLCASSIGGAADEQYFGPGTRLTVT.

The table lists this clone with many counts. The read terminates 3 residues ahead of where the CDR3 ends, so the germline J gene completes it. The chain recombines TRBV28 with TRBJ1-5; D unclear. Trimming cost V 6 bases and J 4 bases, with 10 bases left between them. This CDR3 contains 13 residues. Germline V lookup: CDR1 MDHEN, CDR2 SYDVKM. The CDR3 DNA, read in part, is TGTGCCAGCAGATTCCAGGAGAATCAGCCC. Its translation: CASRFQENQP. The whole CDR3 reads CASRFQENQPQHF. The variable domain in full, completed from reference TRBV28 and TRBJ1-5, reads DVKVTQSSRYLVKRTGEKVFLECVQDMDHENMFWYRQDPGLGLRLIYFSYDVKMKEKGDIPEGYSVSREKKERFSLILESASTNQTSMYLCASRFQENQPQHFGDGTRLSIL.

This clone occurred many times. The read comes to an end 3 residues before the CDR3 does, leaving the germline J gene to fill in the end. The chain carries TRBV6-1 and TRBJ1-1; perhaps TRBD1 as D (6 bases). This CDR3 has 16 residues. CDR1 MNHNS and CDR2 SASEGT come from the germline V gene. Trimming took 4 bases from V and 5 from J, leaving 20 bases between them. The CDR3 protein is CASSAAQGRGGTEAFF. The sequenced CDR3 bases are TGTGCCAGCAGTGCCGCACAGGGTAGGGGGGGTACTGAA.

This clone has at least ten counts. The read terminates 3 residues ahead of where the CDR3 ends, so the germline J gene completes it. The V and J genes are TRBV20-1 and TRBJ2-5; 9 positions match TRBD2. With V trimmed by 3 bases and J by 5 bases, 13 bases remained unmatched. This CDR3 comprises 16 residues. Germline lookup yields CDR1 DFQATT and CDR2 SNEGSKA (reference sequence). CDR3 protein: CSASRLAGRVGETQYF. Partial CDR3 DNA: TGCAGTGCTAGCAGGCTAGCGGGAAGGGTCGGCGAGACC.

This clone was seen repeatedly, ten times or more. The read gets to within 3 residues of the CDR3 end, and the germline J gene fills in the rest. The chain uses TRBV2 and TRBJ2-1, with TRBD2 identical over 10 bases. CDR1 is SNHLY and CDR2 is FYNNEI in the germline V gene. The CDR3 length is 17 residues. Trimming at V came to 8 bases and at J to 9 bases, leaving 19 bases not matched to a gene. The sequenced CDR3 bases are TGTGCCAGCCGCAGAGCTAGCGGGAGCCTAATAAGCGGTGAG. Protein: CASRRASGSLISGE. The CDR3 reads in full as CASRRASGSLISGEQFF.

In its sample, this clone was seen many times. Coverage ceases 3 residues before the CDR3 finishes, and the germline J gene fills in the end. The rearrangement joins TRBV30 to TRBJ1-4, with unresolved D. Germline V gene data show CDR1 as GTSNPN and CDR2 as SVGIG (reference sequence). There are 14 residues in the CDR3. The V end lost 2 bases, the J end lost 7 bases, and 14 bases lay between the germline ends. The CDR3 here is CAWSPAEAGEKLFF. The CDR3 bases that were read are TGTGCCTGGAGTCCAGCCGAGGCAGGTGAAAAA.

This clone has a count of ten or more. Read data end 3 residues before the CDR3 end; the end is taken from the germline J gene. The chain is built from TRBV6-1 and TRBJ2-7; the match to TRBD1 covers 8 bases. The CDR3 has 15 amino acids. J was trimmed by 2 bases and V by 5 bases; bases with no gene match: 8. The germline gives CDR1 MNHNS, CDR2 SASEGT. The sequenced CDR3 bases are TGTGCCAGCAGTCAAGGACAGGGTTGGGCCTACGAG. Translation: CASSQGQGWAYE. The CDR3 as a whole reads CASSQGQGWAYEQYF.

This clone was detected ten times or more. The read ends 3 residues shy of where the CDR3 ends; the end is completed using the germline J gene. V usage is TRBV28 and J usage is TRBJ2-7; 7 nucleotides line up with TRBD1. Germline values: CDR1 MDHEN, CDR2 SYDVKM. This CDR3 has 15 amino acids. Trimming cost V 3 bases and J 4 bases; bases outside gene matches: 9. The CDR3 DNA, read in part, is TGTGCCAGCAGTTTCTCCGGACAGGTCCGGTACGAG. Amino acids: CASSFSGQVRYE. The entire CDR3 sequence reads CASSFSGQVRYEQYF.

This clone occurred many times. The read is 3 residues too short to cover the CDR3 end, so that end is filled in from the germline J gene. This chain links TRBV7-2 with TRBJ2-7; perhaps TRBD1 as D (6 bases). This CDR3 contains 15 residues. The V gene lost 2 bases and the J gene lost 2 bases, with 13 bases spanning the gap. CDR1 and CDR2 from the germline V gene are SGHTA and FQGNSA. Partial CDR3 DNA: TGTGCCAGCAGCTTAACCGACAGGAGAGCCTACGAG. It translates to CASSLTDRRAYE. The entire CDR3 protein reads CASSLTDRRAYEQYF. Full variable domain (remainder filled in from reference TRBV7-2 and TRBJ2-7): GAGVSQSPSNKVTEKGKDVELRCDPISGHTALYWYRQSLGQGLEFLIYFQGNSAPDKSGLPSDRFSAERTGGSVSTLTIQRTQQEDSAVYLCASSLTDRRAYEQYFGPGTRLTVT.

The table lists this clone with many counts. This CDR3 reads CASSEATDGYYGYTF. CDR3 bases read: TGTGCCAGCAGTGAAGCGACCGACGGGTACTATGGC. The V call is TRBV6-1, the J call TRBJ1-2; D gene unclear. From the germline J gene comes the end of the CDR3, since the read stops 3 residues before it. This CDR3 has 15 amino acids. CDR1 is MNHNS and CDR2 is SASEGT in the germline V gene. V lost 0 bases and J lost 3, with 11 bases in between.

At least ten counts were recorded for this clone. The covered CDR3 bases are TGTGCCATCAGTGAGGGTAGCGGGAGTGGCGATACG. Protein: CAISEGSGSGDT. The whole CDR3 sequence reads CAISEGSGSGDTQYF. The rearrangement uses TRBV10-3 and TRBJ2-3, with 9 positions matching TRBD2. The read terminates 3 residues before the CDR3 end, so the remaining end is supplied by the germline J gene. Looked up from germline, CDR1 is ENHRY and CDR2 is SYGVKD. After removal of 2 bases from V and 6 bases from J, the junction contained 6 bases not matched to a gene. The CDR3 spans 15 residues.

This clone has ten or more counts. The read gets to within 3 residues of the CDR3 end, and the germline J gene fills in the rest. This rearrangement joins TRBV4-1 to TRBJ2-1, with 10 bases lining up with TRBD2. CDR3 size: 16 residues. Per the germline V gene, CDR1 is MGHRA and CDR2 is YSYEKL. With 0 bases clipped from V and 7 bases from J, the junction kept 6 bases outside the gene matches. The sequenced part of the CDR3 DNA is TGCGCCAGCAGCCAAGAAGCGGGAGGGCCGGGAAATGAG. Translating gives CASSQEAGGPGNE. The CDR3 reads in full as CASSQEAGGPGNEQFF.

This clone was observed many times. The CDR3 end falls 3 residues outside the read, so it is completed with the germline J gene. This chain uses TRBV20-1 with TRBJ2-1, with 10 bases identical to TRBD2. Germline loops: CDR1 DFQATT, CDR2 SNEGSKA (reference sequence). V gave up 6 bases and J gave up 4 bases; unmatched junction bases: 6. This CDR3 spans 14 amino acids. The CDR3 is CSAAWTSGYNEQFF. The sequenced CDR3 bases are TGCAGTGCAGCCTGGACTAGCGGTTACAATGAG.

This clone was seen at least ten times. The CDR3 end falls 3 residues outside the read, so it is completed with the germline J gene. This chain uses TRBV7-2 with TRBJ2-5; 8 bases agree with TRBD2. There are 15 residues in the CDR3. Germline V CDR1 and CDR2: SGHTA, FQGNSA. The V and J ends lost 5 bases and 5 bases, in that order; junction bases with no gene match: 10. CDR3 amino acids: CASSPVVAGFETQYF. The sequenced CDR3 bases are TGTGCCAGCAGCCCGGTGGTAGCGGGATTTGAGACC.